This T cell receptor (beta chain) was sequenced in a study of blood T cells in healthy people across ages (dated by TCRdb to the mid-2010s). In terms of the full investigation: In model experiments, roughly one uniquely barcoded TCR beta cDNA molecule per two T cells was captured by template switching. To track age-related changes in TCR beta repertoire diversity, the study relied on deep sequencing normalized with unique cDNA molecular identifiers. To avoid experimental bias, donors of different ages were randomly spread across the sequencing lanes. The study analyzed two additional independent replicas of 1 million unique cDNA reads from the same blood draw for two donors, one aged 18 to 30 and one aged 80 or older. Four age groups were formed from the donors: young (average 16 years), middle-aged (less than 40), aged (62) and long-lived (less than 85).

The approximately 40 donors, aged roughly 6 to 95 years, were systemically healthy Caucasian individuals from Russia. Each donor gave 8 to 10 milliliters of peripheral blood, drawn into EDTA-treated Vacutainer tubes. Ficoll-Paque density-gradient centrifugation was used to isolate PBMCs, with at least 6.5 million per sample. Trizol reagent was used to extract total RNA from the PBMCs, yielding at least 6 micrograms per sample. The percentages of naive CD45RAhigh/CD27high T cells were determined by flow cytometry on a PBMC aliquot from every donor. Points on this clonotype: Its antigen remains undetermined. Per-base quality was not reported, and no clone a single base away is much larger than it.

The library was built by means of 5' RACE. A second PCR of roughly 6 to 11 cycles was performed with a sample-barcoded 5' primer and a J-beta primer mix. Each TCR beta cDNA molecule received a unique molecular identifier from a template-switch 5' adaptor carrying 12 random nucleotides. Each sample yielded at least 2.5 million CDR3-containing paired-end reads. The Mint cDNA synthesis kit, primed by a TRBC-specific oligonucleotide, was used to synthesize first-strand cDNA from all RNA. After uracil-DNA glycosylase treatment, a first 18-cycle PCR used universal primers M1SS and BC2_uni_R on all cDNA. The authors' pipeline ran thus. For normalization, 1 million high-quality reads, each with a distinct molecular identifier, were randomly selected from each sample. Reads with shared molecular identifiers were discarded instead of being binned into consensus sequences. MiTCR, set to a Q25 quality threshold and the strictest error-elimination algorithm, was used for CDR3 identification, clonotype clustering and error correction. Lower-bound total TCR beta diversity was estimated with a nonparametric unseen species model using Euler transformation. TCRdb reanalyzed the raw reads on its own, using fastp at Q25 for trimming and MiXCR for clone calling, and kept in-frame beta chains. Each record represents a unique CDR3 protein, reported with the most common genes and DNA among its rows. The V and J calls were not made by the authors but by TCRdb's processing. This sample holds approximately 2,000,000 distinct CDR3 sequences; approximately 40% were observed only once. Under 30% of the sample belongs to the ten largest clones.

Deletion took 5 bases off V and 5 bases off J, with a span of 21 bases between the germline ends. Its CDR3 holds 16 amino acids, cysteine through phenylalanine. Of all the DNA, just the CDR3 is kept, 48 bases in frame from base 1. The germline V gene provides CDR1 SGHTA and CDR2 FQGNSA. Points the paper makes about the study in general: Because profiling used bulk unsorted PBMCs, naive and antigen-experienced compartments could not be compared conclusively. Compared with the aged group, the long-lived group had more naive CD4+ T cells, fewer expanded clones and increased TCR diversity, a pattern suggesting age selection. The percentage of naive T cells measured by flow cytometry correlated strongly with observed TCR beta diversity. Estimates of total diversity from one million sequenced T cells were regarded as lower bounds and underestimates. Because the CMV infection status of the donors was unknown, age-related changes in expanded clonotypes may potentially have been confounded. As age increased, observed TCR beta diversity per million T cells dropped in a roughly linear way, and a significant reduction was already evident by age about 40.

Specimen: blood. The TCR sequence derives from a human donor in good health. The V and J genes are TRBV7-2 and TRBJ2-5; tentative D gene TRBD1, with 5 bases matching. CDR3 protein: CASSPVHRPTTETQYF. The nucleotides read TGTGCCAGCAGCCCAGTTCACAGGCCTACGACGGAGACCCAGTACTTC.